This T cell receptor (beta chain) derives from a study of cytomegalovirus exposure and HLA in healthy donors. Primers included in the PCR were 60 Vbeta and 13 Jbeta primers. The repertoire was sequenced with immunoSEQ multiplex PCR; TCRdb's copy has only in-frame clones and lacks some. Seen here are 150,000 to 200,000 clones, approximately 86% observed once, and the top ten hold 1.5% to 2%. In germline, CDR1 is SGHDT, CDR2 YYEEEE. The CDR3 spans 14 residues. V gave up 0 bases and J gave up 6 bases, with 12 bases separating them. The sequence was collected from a woman in her late teens or twenties in good health and CMV-seronegative. J is TRBJ1-2 and V is TRBV5-6; weak D call: TRBD1 (5 bases). What was sequenced was PBMCs. The CDR3 sequence is CASSLGRGSNGYTF. As DNA, the CDR3 is TGTGCCAGCAGCTTGGGGCGGGGGAGTAATGGCTACACCTTC.